These 10 T cell receptor beta chains originate from one sample sequenced in a study of shared clonotypes between healthy human individuals. Produced via immunoSEQ multiplex PCR; TCRdb's table is partial and in-frame only. The sample has 600,000 to 800,000 clones; around 77% are singletons. The sequencing sample was made of memory CD4+ T cells sorted from blood. Subset in this sample: CD45RA-negative fraction. Receptors originate from a woman in her twenties or thirties in good health.

V and J are TRBV5-1 and TRBJ1-1; TRBD1 agrees at 7 bases. CDR3 size: 14 residues. Germline CDR1 SGHRS, CDR2 YFSETQ. V shed 0 bases and J 5 bases; nucleotides not matched to a gene: 4. CDR3 sequence: CASSLETGRTEAFF. The CDR3 DNA reads TGCGCCAGCAGCTTGGAGACAGGGCGAACTGAAGCTTTCTTT.

This chain connects TRBV19 to TRBJ2-3, with D perhaps TRBD1 (6 bases). Trimming stripped 6 bases from V and 2 bases from J, with 21 bases between. This CDR3 has 17 amino acids. Germline lookup yields CDR1 LNHDA and CDR2 SQIVND (reference sequence). The CDR3: CASRDRGGPDSTDTQYF. Here the CDR3 DNA reads TGTGCCAGTAGAGATAGAGGGGGACCAGACTCCACAGATACGCAGTATTTT.

This clone appeared a few times. The chain uses TRBV4-2 and TRBJ1-2; D is perhaps TRBD1 (6 bases). Germline values: CDR1 LGHNA, CDR2 YNFKEQ. The CDR3 is 18 residues long. Trimming removed 0 bases at V and 0 bases at J, with 17 bases between. The CDR3, as DNA: TGTGCCAGCAGCCAAGATCGGCGGATGACAGGTTCTAACTATGGCTACACCTTC. Translated, it gives CASSQDRRMTGSNYGYTF.

This clone has more than one count but fewer than ten. This rearrangement joins TRBV2 to TRBJ2-2; 8 bases match TRBD1. J gave up 3 bases and V 6 bases, and 6 bases lay outside the gene matches. Per the germline V gene, CDR1 is SNHLY and CDR2 is FYNNEI. This CDR3 is 15 amino acids long. Written as DNA, the CDR3 is TGTGCCAGCAGGGAACAGGGGGGATACACCGGGGAGCTGTTTTTT. This gives the protein CASREQGGYTGELFF.

This clone was seen a handful of times. This chain uses TRBV27 with TRBJ2-7; 8 bases align to TRBD2. The length of the CDR3 is 15 residues. Germline CDR1 and CDR2: MNHEY and SMNVEV (reference sequence). V trimming: 4 bases; J trimming: 3 bases; junction bases outside the gene matches: 8. CDR3 residues: CASSSLAGPIYEQYF. The CDR3 DNA is TGTGCCAGCAGTTCATTAGCGGGACCAATCTACGAGCAGTACTTC.

The chain employs TRBV11-2 and TRBJ1-4, with a weak D call TRBD1 (5 bases). The CDR3 has 16 amino acids. Germline-derived CDR1 and CDR2 are SGHAT and FQNNGV. Trimming shortened V by 0 bases and J by 5 bases, and 13 bases separated the two germline ends. The CDR3 region has the DNA TGTGCCAGCAGCTTAGATAGGACAAGTACCAATGAAAAACTGTTTTTT. Translated, it gives CASSLDRTSTNEKLFF.

This clone showed up just a few times. The chain is built from TRBV5-4 and TRBJ2-6; unclear D gene. Germline loops: CDR1 SGHNT, CDR2 YYREEE (reference sequence). There are 18 residues in the CDR3. Trimming removed 0 bases at V and 0 bases at J, with 13 bases between. The CDR3 region is CASSLGQLLHSGANVLTF. The CDR3, as DNA: TGTGCCAGCAGCTTGGGGCAGCTACTCCACTCTGGGGCCAACGTCCTGACTTTC.

The rearrangement links TRBV10-3 to TRBJ1-4; 8 bases line up with TRBD1. This CDR3 contains 14 residues. From germline, CDR1 is ENHRY and CDR2 SYGVKD. V was clipped by 2 bases and J by 6 bases; unmatched bases: 2. In nucleotides, the CDR3 is TGTGCCATCAGTGAGGGACAGGGCGATGAAAAACTGTTTTTT. Translated, it gives CAISEGQGDEKLFF.

The V gene is TRBV29-1, the J gene TRBJ2-5; 14 positions match TRBD2. With V trimmed by 8 bases and J by 2 bases, 7 bases remained unmatched. The length of the CDR3 is 15 residues. The germline gives CDR1 SQVTM, CDR2 ANQGSEA. CDR3 protein: CSFGGLAGGQETQYF. The CDR3 DNA reads as TGCAGCTTCGGCGGACTAGCGGGAGGACAAGAGACCCAGTACTTC. Using reference TRBV29-1 and TRBJ2-5 for the parts outside the CDR3, the full variable domain is SAVISQKPSRDICQRGTSLTIQCQVDSQVTMMFWYRQQPGQSLTLIATANQGSEATYESGFVIDKFPISRPNLTFSTLTVSNMSPEDSSIYLCSFGGLAGGQETQYFGPGTRLLVL.

The genes are TRBV7-6 and TRBJ2-7; 9 bases match TRBD1. This CDR3 is 14 amino acids long. CDR1 and CDR2 from the germline V gene are SGHVS and FNYEAQ. Trimming at V came to 4 bases and at J to 1 base, leaving 2 bases not matched to a gene. The CDR3 loop is CASSSTGGSYEQYF. The CDR3 DNA follows: TGTGCCAGCAGCTCGACAGGGGGTTCCTACGAGCAGTACTTC. The complete variable domain, with remaining parts taken from reference TRBV7-6 and TRBJ2-7, reads GAGVSQSPRYKVTKRGQDVALRCDPISGHVSLYWYRQALGQGPEFLTYFNYEAQQDKSGLPNDRFSAERPEGSISTLTIQRTEQRDSAMYRCASSSTGGSYEQYFGPGTRLTVT.